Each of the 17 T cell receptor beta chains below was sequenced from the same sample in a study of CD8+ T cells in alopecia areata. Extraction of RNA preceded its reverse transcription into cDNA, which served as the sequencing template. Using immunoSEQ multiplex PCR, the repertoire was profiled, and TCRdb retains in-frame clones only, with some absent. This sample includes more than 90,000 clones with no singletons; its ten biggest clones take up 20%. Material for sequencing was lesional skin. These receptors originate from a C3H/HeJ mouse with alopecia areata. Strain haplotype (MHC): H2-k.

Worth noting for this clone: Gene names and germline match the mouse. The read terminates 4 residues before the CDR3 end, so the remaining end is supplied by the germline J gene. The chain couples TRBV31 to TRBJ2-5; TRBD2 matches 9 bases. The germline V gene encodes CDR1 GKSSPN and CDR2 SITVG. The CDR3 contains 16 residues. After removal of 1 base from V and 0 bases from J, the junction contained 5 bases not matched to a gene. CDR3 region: CAWSPSGGVNQDTQYF. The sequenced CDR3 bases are TGTGCCTGGAGTCCCTCTGGGGGGGTTAACCAAGAC.

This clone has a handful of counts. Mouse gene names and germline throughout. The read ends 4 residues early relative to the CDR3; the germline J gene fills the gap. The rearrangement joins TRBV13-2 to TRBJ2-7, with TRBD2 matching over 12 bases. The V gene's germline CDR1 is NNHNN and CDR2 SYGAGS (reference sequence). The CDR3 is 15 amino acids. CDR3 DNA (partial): TGTGCCAGCGGCGCTGACTGGGGGGGCGCTTAT. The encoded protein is CASGADWGGAY. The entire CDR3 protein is CASGADWGGAYEQYF.

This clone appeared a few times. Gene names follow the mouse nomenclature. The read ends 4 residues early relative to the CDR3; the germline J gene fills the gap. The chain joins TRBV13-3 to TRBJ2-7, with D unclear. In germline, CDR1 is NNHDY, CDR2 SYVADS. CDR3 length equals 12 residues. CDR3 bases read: TGTGCCAGCAGTGAAGGTCTATAT. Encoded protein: CASSEGLY. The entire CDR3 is CASSEGLYEQYF.

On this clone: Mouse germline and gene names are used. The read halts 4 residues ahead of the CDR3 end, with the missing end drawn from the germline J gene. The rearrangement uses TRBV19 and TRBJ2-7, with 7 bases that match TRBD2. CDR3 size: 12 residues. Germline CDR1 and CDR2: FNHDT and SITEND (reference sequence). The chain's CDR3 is CASSPLGYEQYF. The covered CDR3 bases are TGTGCCAGCAGCCCACTGGGGTAT.

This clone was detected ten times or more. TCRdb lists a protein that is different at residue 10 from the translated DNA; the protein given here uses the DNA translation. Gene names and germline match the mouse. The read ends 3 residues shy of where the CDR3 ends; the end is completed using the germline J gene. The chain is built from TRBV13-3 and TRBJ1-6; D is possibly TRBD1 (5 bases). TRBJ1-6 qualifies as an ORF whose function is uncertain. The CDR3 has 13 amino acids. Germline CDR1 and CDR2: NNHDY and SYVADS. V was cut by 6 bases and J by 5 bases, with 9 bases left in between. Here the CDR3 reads CASKGVDNSPLYF. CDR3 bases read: TGTGCCAGCAAAGGGGTTGATAATTCGCCC.

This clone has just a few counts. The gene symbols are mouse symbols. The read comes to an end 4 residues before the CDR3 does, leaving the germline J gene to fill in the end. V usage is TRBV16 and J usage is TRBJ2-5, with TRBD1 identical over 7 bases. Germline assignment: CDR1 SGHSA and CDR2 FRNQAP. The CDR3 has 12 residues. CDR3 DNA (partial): TGTGCAAGCAGCTCGGGACAGGAC. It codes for CASSSGQD. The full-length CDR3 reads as CASSSGQDTQYF.

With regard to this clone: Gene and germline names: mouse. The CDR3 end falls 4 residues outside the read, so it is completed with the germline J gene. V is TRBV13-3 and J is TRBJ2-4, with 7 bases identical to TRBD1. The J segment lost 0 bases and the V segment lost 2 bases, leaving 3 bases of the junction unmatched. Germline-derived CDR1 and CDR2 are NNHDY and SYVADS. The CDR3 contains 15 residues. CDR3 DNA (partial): TGTGCCAGCAGTGAGAGGGACAGTAGTCAAAAC. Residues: CASSERDSSQN. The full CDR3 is CASSERDSSQNTLYF. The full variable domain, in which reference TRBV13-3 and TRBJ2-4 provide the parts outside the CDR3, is EAAVTQSPRSKVAVTGGKVTLSCHQTNNHDYMYWYRQDTGHGLRLIHYSYVADSTEKGDIPDGYKASRPSQENFSLILELASLSQTAVYFCASSERDSSQNTLYFGAGTRLSVL.

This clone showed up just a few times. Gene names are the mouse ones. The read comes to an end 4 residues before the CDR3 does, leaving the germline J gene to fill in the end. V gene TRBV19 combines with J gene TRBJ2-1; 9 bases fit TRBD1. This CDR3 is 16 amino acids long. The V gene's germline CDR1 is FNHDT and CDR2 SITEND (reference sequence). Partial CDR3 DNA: TGTGCCAGCAGTATAGAGGGGACAGGGTTTGGGGCT. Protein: CASSIEGTGFGA. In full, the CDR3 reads CASSIEGTGFGAEQFF. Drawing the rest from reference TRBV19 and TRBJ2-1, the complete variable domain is GGIITQTPKFLIGQEGQKLTLKCQQNFNHDTMYWYRQDSGKGLRLIYYSITENDLQKGDLSEGYDASREKKSSFSLTVTSAQKNEMAVFLCASSIEGTGFGAEQFFGPGTRLTVL.

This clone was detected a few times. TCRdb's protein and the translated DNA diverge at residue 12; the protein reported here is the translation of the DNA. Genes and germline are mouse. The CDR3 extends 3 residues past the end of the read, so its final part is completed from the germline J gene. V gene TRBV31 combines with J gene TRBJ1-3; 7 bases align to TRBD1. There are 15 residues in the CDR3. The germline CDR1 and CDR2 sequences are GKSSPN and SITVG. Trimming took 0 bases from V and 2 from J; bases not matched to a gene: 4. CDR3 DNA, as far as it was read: TGTGCCTGGAGTCTTGGCAGGGGGGCTGGAAATACG. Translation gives CAWSLGRGAGNT. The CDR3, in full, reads CAWSLGRGAGNTLYF.

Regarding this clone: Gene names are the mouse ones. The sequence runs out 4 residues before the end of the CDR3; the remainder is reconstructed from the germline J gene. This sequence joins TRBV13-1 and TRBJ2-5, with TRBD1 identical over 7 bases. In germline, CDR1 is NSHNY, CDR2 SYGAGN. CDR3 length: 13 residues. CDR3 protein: CASSHRGGDTQYF. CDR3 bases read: TGTGCCAGCAGCCACAGGGGAGGAGAC.

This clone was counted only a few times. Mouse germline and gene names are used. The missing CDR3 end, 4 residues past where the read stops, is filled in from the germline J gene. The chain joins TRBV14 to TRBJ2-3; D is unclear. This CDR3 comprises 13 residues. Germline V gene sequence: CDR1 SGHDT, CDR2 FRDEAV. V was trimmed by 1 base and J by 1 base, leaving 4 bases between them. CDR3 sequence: CASSFRGAETLYF. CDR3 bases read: TGTGCCAGCAGTTTCAGGGGTGCAGAA.

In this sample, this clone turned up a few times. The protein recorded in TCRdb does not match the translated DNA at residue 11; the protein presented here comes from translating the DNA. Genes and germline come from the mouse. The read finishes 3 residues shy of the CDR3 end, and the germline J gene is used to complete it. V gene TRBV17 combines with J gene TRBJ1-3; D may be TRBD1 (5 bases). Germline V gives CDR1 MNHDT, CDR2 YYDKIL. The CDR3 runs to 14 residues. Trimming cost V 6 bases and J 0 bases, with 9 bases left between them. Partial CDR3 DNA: TGTGCTAGCAGAAATACAGGTTCTGGAAATACG. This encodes CASRNTGSGNT. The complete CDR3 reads CASRNTGSGNTLYF. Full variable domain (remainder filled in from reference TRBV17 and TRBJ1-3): DTTVKQNPRYKLARVGKPVNLICSQTMNHDTMYWYQKKPNQAPKLLLFYYDKILNREADTFEKFQSSRPNNSFCSLYIGSAGLEYSAMYLCASRNTGSGNTLYFGEGSRLIVV.

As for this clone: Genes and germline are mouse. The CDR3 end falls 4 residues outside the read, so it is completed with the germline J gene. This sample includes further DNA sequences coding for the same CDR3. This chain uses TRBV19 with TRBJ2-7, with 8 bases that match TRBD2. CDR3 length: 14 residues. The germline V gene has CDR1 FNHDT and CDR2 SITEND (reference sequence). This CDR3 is CASSIRLGGDEQYF. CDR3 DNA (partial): TGTGCCAGCAGTATACGGCTGGGGGGAGAT.

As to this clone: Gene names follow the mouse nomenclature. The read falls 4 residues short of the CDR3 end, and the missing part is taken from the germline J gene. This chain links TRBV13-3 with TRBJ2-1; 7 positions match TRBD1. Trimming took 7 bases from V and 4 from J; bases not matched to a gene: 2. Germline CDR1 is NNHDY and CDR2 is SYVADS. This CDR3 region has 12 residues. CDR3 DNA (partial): TGTGCCAGCCAGGGGGAATATGCT. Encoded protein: CASQGEYA. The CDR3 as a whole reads CASQGEYAEQFF.

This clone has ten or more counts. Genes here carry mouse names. The sequenced CDR3 bases are TGTGCCAGCAGTGATCGGGGGGATGGCAACGAA. Translation: CASSDRGDGNE. The full CDR3 protein is CASSDRGDGNERLFF. The rearrangement uses TRBV13-3 and TRBJ1-4, with D tentatively TRBD1 (5 bases). The read stops 4 residues short of the end of the CDR3; the missing end is completed from the germline J gene. The CDR3 runs 15 residues. V dropped 1 base and J dropped 4 bases, with 11 bases sitting between them. The germline gives CDR1 NNHDY, CDR2 SYVADS.

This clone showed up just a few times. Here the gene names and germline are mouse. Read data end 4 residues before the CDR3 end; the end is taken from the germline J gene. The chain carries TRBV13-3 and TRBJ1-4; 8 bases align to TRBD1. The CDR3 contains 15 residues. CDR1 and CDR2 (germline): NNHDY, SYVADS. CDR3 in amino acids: CASSDAGGWGERLFF. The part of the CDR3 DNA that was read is TGTGCCAGCAGTGATGCAGGGGGCTGGGGCGAA.

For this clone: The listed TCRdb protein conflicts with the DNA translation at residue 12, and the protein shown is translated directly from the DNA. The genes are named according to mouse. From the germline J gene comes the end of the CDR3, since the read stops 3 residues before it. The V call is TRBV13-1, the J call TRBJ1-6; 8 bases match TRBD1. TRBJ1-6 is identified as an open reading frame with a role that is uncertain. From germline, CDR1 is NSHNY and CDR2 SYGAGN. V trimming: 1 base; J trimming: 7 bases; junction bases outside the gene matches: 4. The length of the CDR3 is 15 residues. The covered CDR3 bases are TGTGCCAGCAGTGATACCCACAGGGGGAATTCGCCC. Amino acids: CASSDTHRGNSP. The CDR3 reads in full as CASSDTHRGNSPLYF.